The 19 T cell receptor beta chains reported below all come from one sample, sequenced in a study of cytomegalovirus exposure and HLA in healthy donors. The PCR made use of 60 Vbeta and 13 Jbeta primers. Some clones are missing from TCRdb's copy, which holds only in-frame ones; the method was immunoSEQ multiplex PCR. The sample includes about 180,000 clones, over 75% of them seen just once. Sequenced sample: PBMCs. The receptors shown here come from a man aged 55 to 70 in good health and CMV-seronegative.

This chain connects TRBV10-1 to TRBJ2-1; 7 bases map to TRBD2. J was trimmed by 4 bases and V by 8 bases; bases with no gene match: 11. The CDR3 length is 15 residues. Germline V gene sequence: CDR1 WNHNN, CDR2 SYGVQD (reference sequence). CDR3 nucleotide sequence: TGCGCCAGCGGCCCTCAACGGGGGGTATACAATGAGCAGTTCTTC. Translated: CASGPQRGVYNEQFF.

The J gene is TRBJ1-2, the V gene TRBV30, with 7 bases fitting TRBD1. V lost 7 bases and J lost 1; bases outside the gene matches: 9. This CDR3 comprises 14 residues. Germline CDR1 GTSNPN, CDR2 SVGIG (reference sequence). CDR3 in DNA: TGTGCCTTTGATTCGACAGGGTTTAACTATGGCTACACCTTC. It is translated as CAFDSTGFNYGYTF. Filled out from reference TRBV30 and TRBJ1-2, the complete variable domain reads SQTIHQWPATLVQPVGSPLSLECTVEGTSNPNLYWYRQAAGRGLQLLFYSVGIGQISSEVPQNLSASRPQDRQFILSSKKLLLSDSGFYLCAFDSTGFNYGYTFGSGTRLTVV.

The chain's CDR3 is CASSLAQGGGYEQYF. CDR3 DNA: TGTGCCAGCAGCTTAGCGCAGGGGGGAGGCTACGAGCAGTACTTC. The J gene is TRBJ2-7, the V gene TRBV7-7, with TRBD1 as a possible D gene (7 bases). CDR1 and CDR2 from the germline V gene are SSHAT and FNYEAQ (reference sequence). CDR3 length equals 15 residues. Trimming removed 0 bases at V and 3 bases at J, with 12 bases between.

The chain employs TRBV6-4 and TRBJ2-1; TRBD2 agrees at 13 bases. CDR1 MRHNA and CDR2 SNTAGT come from the germline V gene. The length of the CDR3 is 18 residues. The V gene end was trimmed by 5 bases and the J gene end by 8 bases; junction bases not matched to a gene: 15. The CDR3 sequence is CASSITTSGRADKDEQFF. Here the CDR3 DNA reads TGTGCCAGCAGTATCACCACTAGCGGGAGGGCCGACAAAGATGAGCAGTTCTTC.

The gene calls are TRBV28 and TRBJ2-3, with D hard to call. Germline values: CDR1 MDHEN, CDR2 SYDVKM. Trimming removed 4 bases from V and 5 bases from J, with 4 bases in between. This CDR3 region has 11 residues. The chain's CDR3 is CASSYGDTQYF. As DNA, the CDR3 is TGTGCCAGCAGTTACGGAGATACGCAGTATTTT.

This clone was seen more than once but under ten times. The chain employs TRBV9 and TRBJ1-4; maybe TRBD1 (6 bases). V lost 3 bases and J lost 3, with 12 bases in between. This CDR3 has 15 residues. Germline loops: CDR1 SGDLS, CDR2 YYNGEE. CDR3: CASSGGGHSNEKLFF. In nucleotides, the CDR3 is TGTGCCAGCAGCGGGGGGGGACATTCTAATGAAAAACTGTTTTTT.

This clone was recorded only once. The V and J genes are TRBV5-4 and TRBJ2-7, with TRBD2 as a possible D gene (5 bases). The V gene lost 4 bases and the J gene lost 6 bases, with 11 bases spanning the gap. There are 12 residues in the CDR3. Looked up from germline, CDR1 is SGHNT and CDR2 is YYREEE (reference sequence). The CDR3 protein is CASSLPRGEQYF. CDR3 DNA sequence: TGTGCCAGCAGCCTACCTCGGGGCGAGCAGTACTTC.

The J gene is TRBJ1-1, the V gene TRBV6-5; D unclear. In germline, CDR1 is MNHEY, CDR2 SVGAGI. The CDR3 covers 14 residues. Between the trimmed V and J ends, which lost 7 bases and 5 bases, there was a span of 17 bases. The CDR3 reads CASILNYAATEAFF. In DNA form, the CDR3 reads TGTGCCAGCATTTTAAACTACGCTGCAACTGAAGCTTTCTTT.

Notes on this clone: The same CDR3 can be traced to other DNA sequences in this sample. The V call is TRBV28, the J call TRBJ1-1; D is possibly TRBD1 (6 bases). CDR1 and CDR2 (germline): MDHEN, SYDVKM. This CDR3 contains 12 residues. The V gene lost 2 bases and the J gene lost 14 bases, with 15 bases spanning the gap. CDR3 loop: CASSLSRTAAFF. In nucleotides, the CDR3 is TGTGCCAGCAGTTTAAGCAGGACAGCAGCCTTCTTT.

The genes are TRBV10-3 and TRBJ2-2; TRBD2 aligns across 8 bases. In germline, CDR1 is ENHRY, CDR2 SYGVKD. V lost 8 bases to trimming and J lost 4 bases; unmatched junction nucleotides: 9. The CDR3 has 15 residues. In nucleotides, the CDR3 is TGTGCCATCCATAGCGGGACCCGATCCACCGGGGAGCTGTTTTTT. Protein product: CAIHSGTRSTGELFF.

The V call is TRBV6-4, the J call TRBJ2-3; D is possibly TRBD2 (5 bases). V lost 4 bases, J lost 5 bases, and 10 bases lay in between. The CDR3 covers 13 residues. From germline, CDR1 is MRHNA and CDR2 SNTAGT. CDR3 in DNA: TGTGCCAGCAGTGTAGAGGGTGGAGATACGCAGTATTTT. This translates into CASSVEGGDTQYF.

The V call is TRBV29-1, the J call TRBJ2-5; TRBD2 matches 11 bases. This CDR3 region has 14 residues. Losses at the gene ends were 5 bases for V and 3 bases for J; bases not matched to a gene: 5. CDR1 is SQVTM and CDR2 is ANQGSEA in the germline V gene. DNA of the CDR3: TGCAGCGTTATTACGACTAGCGGGAAAGAGACCCAGTACTTC. Translated: CSVITTSGKETQYF.

The V and J genes are TRBV15 and TRBJ2-6, with D uncertain. This CDR3 contains 17 residues. From germline, CDR1 is LNHNV and CDR2 YYDKDF (reference sequence). V was shortened by 0 bases and J by 1 base, with 10 bases between the two germline ends. Written as DNA, the CDR3 is TGTGCCACCAGCAGAGATCTCTCCAGGTCTGGGGCCAACGTCCTGACTTTC. It specifies CATSRDLSRSGANVLTF.

V usage is TRBV6-5 and J usage is TRBJ1-2; tentatively, D is TRBD1 (6 bases). The V and J ends lost 0 bases and 7 bases respectively, with 18 bases between them. The germline V gene has CDR1 MNHEY and CDR2 SVGAGI. This CDR3 spans 16 amino acids. The DNA of the CDR3 is TGTGCCAGCAGTTACTCGGGGACCACAGGGAGGGGTGGCTACACCTTC. It codes for CASSYSGTTGRGGYTF.

The chain joins TRBV5-1 to TRBJ1-1; 12 positions match TRBD1. V was pared by 2 bases and J by 1 base, with 12 bases of the junction left unmatched. Germline CDR1 is SGHRS and CDR2 is YFSETQ. The CDR3 covers 19 residues. The CDR3 DNA follows: TGCGCCAGCAGCTTAAAAGCGTCCGGGACAGGGGGCGCGAACACTGAAGCTTTCTTT. It encodes CASSLKASGTGGANTEAFF.

The chain is built from TRBV6-5 and TRBJ1-1; TRBD1 aligns across 8 bases. After removal of 6 bases from V and 8 bases from J, the junction contained 5 bases not matched to a gene. The CDR3 extends over 12 amino acids. Germline V gene lookup returns CDR1 MNHEY and CDR2 SVGAGI. As DNA, the CDR3 is TGTGCCAGCAGCCGGGGACAGGAGGAAGCTTTCTTT. This sequence encodes CASSRGQEEAFF.

This chain joins TRBV5-4 and TRBJ1-4; TRBD1 agrees at 11 bases. The V segment lost 1 base and the J segment 8 bases; nucleotides outside the gene matches: 4. The CDR3 has 15 residues. Per the germline V gene, CDR1 is SGHNT and CDR2 is YYREEE (reference sequence). CDR3 bases: TGTGCCAGCAGCTTGTGGGGACAGGGGGGGGAAAAACTGTTTTTT. This translates into CASSLWGQGGEKLFF.

In nucleotides, the CDR3 is TGTGCCAGCAGCCCCCGGCGAGGGCAGGGTGTGCGGGGGTCCTACGAGCAGTACTTC. Its translation is CASSPRRGQGVRGSYEQYF. V usage is TRBV4-2 and J usage is TRBJ2-7; TRBD2 matches at 7 bases. V dropped 4 bases and J dropped 1; count of bases not matched to a gene: 19. CDR1 and CDR2 (germline): LGHNA, YNFKEQ. The CDR3 has 19 amino acids.

The genes are TRBV5-1 and TRBJ2-5, with TRBD1 matching over 9 bases. Trimming cost V 0 bases and J 4 bases; bases outside gene matches: 10. Per the germline V gene, CDR1 is SGHRS and CDR2 is YFSETQ. CDR3 length: 17 amino acids. The chain's CDR3 is CASSLGILQGAGETQYF. CDR3 bases: TGCGCCAGCAGCTTGGGGATATTACAGGGGGCGGGAGAGACCCAGTACTTC.